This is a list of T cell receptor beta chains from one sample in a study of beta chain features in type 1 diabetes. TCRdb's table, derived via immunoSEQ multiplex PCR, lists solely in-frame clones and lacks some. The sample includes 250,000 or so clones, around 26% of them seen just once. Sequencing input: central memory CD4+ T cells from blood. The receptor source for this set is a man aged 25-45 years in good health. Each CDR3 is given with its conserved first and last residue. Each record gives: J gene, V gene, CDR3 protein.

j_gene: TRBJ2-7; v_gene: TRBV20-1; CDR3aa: CSALSGWKQYF
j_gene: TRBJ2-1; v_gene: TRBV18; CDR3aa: CASSPPASGAHRDEQFF
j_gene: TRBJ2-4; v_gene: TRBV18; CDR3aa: CASSPGRGIAKNIQYF
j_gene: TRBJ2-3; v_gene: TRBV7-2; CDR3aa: CASSLTYRGGGDTQYF
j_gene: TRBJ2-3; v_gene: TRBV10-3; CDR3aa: CAISLDSTTDTQYF
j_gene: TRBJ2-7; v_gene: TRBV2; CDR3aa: CASRPNRGQNEQYF
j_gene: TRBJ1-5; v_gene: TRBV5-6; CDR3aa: CASSLGSGRHQPQHF
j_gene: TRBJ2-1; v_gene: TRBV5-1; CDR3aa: CASSLTPGQGSNEQFF
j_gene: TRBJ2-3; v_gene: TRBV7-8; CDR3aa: CASSLVGRTDTQYF
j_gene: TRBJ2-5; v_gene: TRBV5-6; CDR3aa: CASSFGNQETQYF
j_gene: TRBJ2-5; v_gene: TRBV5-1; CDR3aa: CASSRGTGKETQYF
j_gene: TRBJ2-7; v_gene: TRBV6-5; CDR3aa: CATRGLAKPEQYF
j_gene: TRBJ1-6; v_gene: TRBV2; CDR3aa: CASRGAPNNSPLHF